A selection of T cell receptor beta chains follows, all from one sample in a study of cytomegalovirus exposure and HLA in healthy donors. The assay was immunoSEQ multiplex PCR, and TCRdb's table has in-frame clones only and misses some. The sample table sets out about 77,000 clones. The source material was PBMCs. These receptors were obtained from a man aged 45-60 years in good health and CMV-seropositive. Both conserved end residues are part of each CDR3. The order of the fields is V gene, J gene, CDR3 protein.

v_gene: TRBV30
j_gene: TRBJ1-2
CDR3aa: CAWSVGDSFYGYTF

v_gene: TRBV5-6
j_gene: TRBJ2-5
CDR3aa: CASSLDRTDQETQYF

v_gene: TRBV6-5
j_gene: TRBJ1-2
CDR3aa: CASRPQGLGYTF

v_gene: TRBV5-1
j_gene: TRBJ1-2
CDR3aa: CASRADRRDGYTF

v_gene: TRBV5-4
j_gene: TRBJ2-3
CDR3aa: CASSLGLAGALGTDTQYF

v_gene: TRBV5-1
j_gene: TRBJ1-2
CDR3aa: CASSLEGVTSPTSRNYGYTF

v_gene: TRBV7-2
j_gene: TRBJ1-5
CDR3aa: CASSLERQPQHF

v_gene: TRBV25-1
j_gene: TRBJ1-1
CDR3aa: CASSQLRGQAFF

v_gene: TRBV7-6
j_gene: TRBJ2-1
CDR3aa: CASSLDPQKSSYNEQFF

v_gene: TRBV11-1
j_gene: TRBJ2-3
CDR3aa: CASSSRDKGDTQYF

v_gene: TRBV6-5
j_gene: TRBJ1-1
CDR3aa: CASGGNTEAFF

v_gene: TRBV30
j_gene: TRBJ1-2
CDR3aa: CATNLNTHYGYTF

v_gene: TRBV2
j_gene: TRBJ1-6
CDR3aa: CASRGTGANSPLHF

v_gene: TRBV7-9
j_gene: TRBJ2-3
CDR3aa: CASSPGADTQYF

v_gene: TRBV7-9
j_gene: TRBJ1-4
CDR3aa: CASSLPADNEKLFF

v_gene: TRBV9
j_gene: TRBJ1-3
CDR3aa: CASSVATGEGAGNTIYF

v_gene: TRBV27
j_gene: TRBJ2-7
CDR3aa: CASSFKQGAGYEQYF

v_gene: TRBV19
j_gene: TRBJ1-1
CDR3aa: CASSMTPGRTEAFF

v_gene: TRBV12-5
j_gene: TRBJ1-5
CDR3aa: CASGDEQPQHF

v_gene: TRBV29-1
j_gene: TRBJ2-5
CDR3aa: CSVETGAQETQYF

v_gene: TRBV2
j_gene: TRBJ1-2
CDR3aa: CASSETRVALFYGYTF

v_gene: TRBV30
j_gene: TRBJ1-1
CDR3aa: CACRQDQDTEAFF

v_gene: TRBV6-5
j_gene: TRBJ2-2
CDR3aa: CASSSGQSLVHGELFF

v_gene: TRBV5-1
j_gene: TRBJ2-4
CDR3aa: CASSLRQGIAKNIQYF

v_gene: TRBV2
j_gene: TRBJ1-6
CDR3aa: CASSEGRGGRLWSPLHF

v_gene: TRBV14
j_gene: TRBJ2-2
CDR3aa: CASSLGQFNTGELFF

v_gene: TRBV19
j_gene: TRBJ1-1
CDR3aa: CASSTLQGRTEAFF

v_gene: TRBV11-3
j_gene: TRBJ2-3
CDR3aa: CASSRTSGLTSTDTQYF

v_gene: TRBV28
j_gene: TRBJ2-7
CDR3aa: CASSLGGGRYEQYF

v_gene: TRBV7-2
j_gene: TRBJ1-5
CDR3aa: CASSPTTATNQPQHF

v_gene: TRBV12-5
j_gene: TRBJ2-7
CDR3aa: CASGLVPGQTSHYEQYF

v_gene: TRBV6-5
j_gene: TRBJ1-1
CDR3aa: CASSYNRGDTEAFF